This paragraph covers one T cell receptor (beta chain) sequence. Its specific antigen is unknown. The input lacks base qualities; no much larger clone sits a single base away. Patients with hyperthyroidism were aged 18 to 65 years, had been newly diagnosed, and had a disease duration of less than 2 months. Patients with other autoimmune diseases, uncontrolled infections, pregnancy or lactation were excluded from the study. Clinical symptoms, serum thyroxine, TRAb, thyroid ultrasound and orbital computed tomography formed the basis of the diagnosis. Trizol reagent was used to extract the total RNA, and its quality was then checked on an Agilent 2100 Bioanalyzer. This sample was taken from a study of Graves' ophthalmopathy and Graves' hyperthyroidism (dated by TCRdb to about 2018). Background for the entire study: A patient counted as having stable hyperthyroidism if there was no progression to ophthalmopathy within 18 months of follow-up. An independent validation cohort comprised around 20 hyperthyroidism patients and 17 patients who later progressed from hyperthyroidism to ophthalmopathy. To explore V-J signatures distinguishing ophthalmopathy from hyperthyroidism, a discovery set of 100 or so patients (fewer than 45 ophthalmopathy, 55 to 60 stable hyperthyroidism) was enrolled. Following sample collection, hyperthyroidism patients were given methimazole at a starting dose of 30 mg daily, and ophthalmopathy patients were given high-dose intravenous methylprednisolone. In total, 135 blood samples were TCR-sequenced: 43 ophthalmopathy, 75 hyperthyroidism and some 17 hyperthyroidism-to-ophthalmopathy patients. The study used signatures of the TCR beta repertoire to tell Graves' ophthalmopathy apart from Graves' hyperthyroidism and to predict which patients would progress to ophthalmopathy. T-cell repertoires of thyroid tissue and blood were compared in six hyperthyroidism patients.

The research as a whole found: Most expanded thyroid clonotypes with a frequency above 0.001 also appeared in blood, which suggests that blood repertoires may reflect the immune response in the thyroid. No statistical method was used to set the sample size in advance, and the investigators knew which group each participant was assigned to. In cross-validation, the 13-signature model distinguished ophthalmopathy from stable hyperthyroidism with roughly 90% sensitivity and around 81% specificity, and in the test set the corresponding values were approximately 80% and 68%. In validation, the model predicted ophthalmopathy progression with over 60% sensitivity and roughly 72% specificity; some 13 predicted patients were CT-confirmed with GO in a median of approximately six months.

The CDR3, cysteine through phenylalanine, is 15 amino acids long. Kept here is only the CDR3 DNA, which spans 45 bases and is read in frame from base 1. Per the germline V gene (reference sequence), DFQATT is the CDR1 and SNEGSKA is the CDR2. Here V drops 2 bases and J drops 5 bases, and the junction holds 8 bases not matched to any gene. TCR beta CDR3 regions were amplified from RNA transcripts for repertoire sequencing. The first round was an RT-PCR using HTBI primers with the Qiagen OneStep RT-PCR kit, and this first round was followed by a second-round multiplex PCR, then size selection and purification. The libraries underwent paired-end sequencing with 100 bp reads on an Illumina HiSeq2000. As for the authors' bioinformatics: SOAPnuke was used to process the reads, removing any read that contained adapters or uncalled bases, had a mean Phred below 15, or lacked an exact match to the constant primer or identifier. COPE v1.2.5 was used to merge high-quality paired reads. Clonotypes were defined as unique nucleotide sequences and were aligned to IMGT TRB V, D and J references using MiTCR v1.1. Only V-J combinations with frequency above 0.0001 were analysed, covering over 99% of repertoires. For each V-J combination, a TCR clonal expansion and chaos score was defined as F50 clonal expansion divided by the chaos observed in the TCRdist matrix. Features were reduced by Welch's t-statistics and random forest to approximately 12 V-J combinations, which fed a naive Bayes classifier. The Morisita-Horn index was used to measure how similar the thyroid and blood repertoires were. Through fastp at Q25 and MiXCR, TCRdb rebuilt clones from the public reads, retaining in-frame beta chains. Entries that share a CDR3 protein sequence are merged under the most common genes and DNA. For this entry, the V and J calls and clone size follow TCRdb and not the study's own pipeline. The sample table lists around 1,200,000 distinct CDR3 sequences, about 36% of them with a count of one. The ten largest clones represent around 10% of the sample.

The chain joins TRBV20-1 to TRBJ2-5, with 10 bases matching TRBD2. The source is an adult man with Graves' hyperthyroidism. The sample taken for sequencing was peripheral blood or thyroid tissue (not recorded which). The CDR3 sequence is CSARLAGEIFETQYF. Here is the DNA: TGCAGTGCTAGACTAGCGGGAGAAATATTTGAGACCCAGTACTTC.